The rows below give T cell receptor beta chains drawn from one sample of a study of graft-versus-host responses after intestinal transplantation. TCRdb's table, derived via immunoSEQ multiplex PCR, lists solely in-frame clones and lacks some. The table includes some 69,000 clones, roughly 90% detected once. Sequences were derived from bone marrow, sampled around 730 days after intestinal transplantation. These receptors were taken from a human patient who received an intestinal transplant, so some T cells may come from the graft donor. CDR3s include the opening cysteine and the closing phenylalanine or tryptophan. A D gene is named only where the DNA matches it firmly. Expanded clones get a size class; other rows say once, few or many, or leave the size out.

clone_size	cdr3_length	d_call	j_call	v_call	cdr3_nt	cdr3_aa
NA	15	NA	TRBJ1-6	TRBV18	TGTGCCAGCTCCCCAATACCACGGCATAATTCACCCCTCCACTTT	CASSPIPRHNSPLHF
NA	16	NA	TRBJ1-4	TRBV6-5	TGTGCCAGCAGTTTGTCCAGGTGGGAAGCTAATGAAAAACTGTTTTTT	CASSLSRWEANEKLFF
NA	16	TRBD2	TRBJ2-5	TRBV14	TGTGCCAGCAGCCCTCCCGGGACTAGCGGGGTAAAGACCCAGTACTTC	CASSPPGTSGVKTQYF
NA	13	NA	TRBJ1-5	TRBV9	TGTGCCAGCAGCGTAGACCTGGGTCAGCCCCAGCATTTT	CASSVDLGQPQHF
NA	12	NA	TRBJ2-7	TRBV15	TGTGCCACCAGCAGAGATCGGGACGAGCAGTACTTC	CATSRDRDEQYF
few	16	TRBD2	TRBJ2-2	TRBV7-9	TGTGCCAGCAGCGGGCTAGCGGGGTTGAACACCGGGGAGCTGTTTTTT	CASSGLAGLNTGELFF
NA	10	NA	TRBJ1-1	TRBV29-1	TGCAGCGTTGTATACACTGAAGCTTTCTTT	CSVVYTEAFF
NA	14	NA	TRBJ2-7	TRBV5-4	TGTGCCAGCAGCTTGTCCGGGGGCGACTACGAGCAGTACTTC	CASSLSGGDYEQYF
NA	15	NA	TRBJ2-5	TRBV9	TGTGCCAGCAGCGCCGGAGAAGGCCCCGGGGAGACCCAGTACTTC	CASSAGEGPGETQYF
NA	15	TRBD2	TRBJ2-7	TRBV27	TGTGCCAGCAGTTTATTAGCGGGAGTGACCTACGAGCAGTACTTC	CASSLLAGVTYEQYF
NA	15	TRBD1	TRBJ2-7	TRBV19	TGTGCCAGTAGGGGCCGGGGACAGGGATCCTACGAGCAGTACTTC	CASRGRGQGSYEQYF
NA	13	NA	TRBJ2-6	TRBV19	TGTGCCAGTAGTGTTACTGGGGCCAACGTCCTGACTTTC	CASSVTGANVLTF
NA	15	NA	TRBJ1-2	TRBV7-9	TGTGCCAGCAGCTTTGTCATGAGTACTAACTATGGCTACACCTTC	CASSFVMSTNYGYTF
NA	14	NA	TRBJ2-3	TRBV28	TGTGCCAGCAGTTTCACTAGTCTACGGGATACGCAGTATTTT	CASSFTSLRDTQYF
NA	15	TRBD2	TRBJ2-1	TRBV5-4	TGTGCCAGCAGCTTGGAAGCGGGAGGGCTCAATGAGCAGTTCTTC	CASSLEAGGLNEQFF
NA	14	TRBD2	TRBJ2-3	TRBV11-2	TGTGCCAGCAGCTTTGGACTAGCGGTAGATACGCAGTATTTT	CASSFGLAVDTQYF
NA	14	NA	TRBJ2-3	TRBV7-3	TGTGCCACCGCGGAGGGCCGATACACAGATACGCAGTATTTT	CATAEGRYTDTQYF
NA	16	NA	TRBJ2-1	TRBV27	TGTGCCAGCAGGGAGGGGACTCAAAGCTCCTACAATGAGCAGTTCTTC	CASREGTQSSYNEQFF
NA	12	NA	TRBJ2-7	TRBV7-2	TGTGCCAGCAGCTTAACCTCCTACGAGCAGTACTTC	CASSLTSYEQYF
NA	15	NA	TRBJ2-7	TRBV29-1	TGCAGCGTTGAAGGGATGGGTACTACCTCCTACGAGCAGTACTTC	CSVEGMGTTSYEQYF
NA	17	NA	TRBJ1-4	TRBV11-2	TGTGCCAGCAGCTTAGGCTTAGGAGGGTCAACTAATGAAAAACTGTTTTTT	CASSLGLGGSTNEKLFF
NA	15	TRBD1	TRBJ2-7	TRBV7-2	TGTGCCAGCAGCTTAAACAGGGGGCCGTCCTACGAGCAGTACTTC	CASSLNRGPSYEQYF
once	14	NA	TRBJ2-3	TRBV5-6	TGTGCCAGCAGCTTACTAGAGGACACAGATACGCAGTATTTT	CASSLLEDTDTQYF
NA	17	TRBD2	TRBJ2-2	TRBV18	TGTGCCAGCTCACCACGAGTGGCTAGCGGGAACACCGGGGAGCTGTTTTTT	CASSPRVASGNTGELFF
once	16	NA	TRBJ2-5	TRBV11-2	TGTGCCAGCAGCTTCGGGACGGAAGCCCTGGGAGAGACCCAGTACTTC	CASSFGTEALGETQYF
NA	14	NA	TRBJ2-5	TRBV4-1	TGCGCCAGCAGCCACCGGGGGGCTGAGGAGACCCAGTACTTC	CASSHRGAEETQYF
NA	15	TRBD2	TRBJ2-1	TRBV6-6	TGTGCCAGCACCTTAGGACTAGCGGCATCCAATGAGCAGTTCTTC	CASTLGLAASNEQFF
NA	15	TRBD1	TRBJ1-3	TRBV6-1	TGTGCCAGCAGGGACAGGGAGGCCTCTGGAAACACCATATATTTT	CASRDREASGNTIYF
once	17	NA	TRBJ2-2	TRBV5-1	TGCGCCAGCAGCACGTTACCCCAGCAAACTAACACCGGGGAGCTGTTCTTT	CASSTLPQQTNTGELFF
once	17	TRBD2	TRBJ2-3	TRBV5-4	TGTGCCAGCAGACCCGGACTAGCGGGAGGTAACACAGATACGCAGTATTTT	CASRPGLAGGNTDTQYF
NA	16	TRBD1	TRBJ1-2	TRBV9	TGTGCCAGCAGCGCCAACCCAGGGGGCGCTGAATATGGCTACACCTTC	CASSANPGGAEYGYTF
NA	11	NA	TRBJ2-1	TRBV20-1	TGCAGTGCCCGGGGGATGGGTGAGCAGTTCTTC	CSARGMGEQFF
NA	15	TRBD1	TRBJ2-5	TRBV6-5	TGTGCCAGCGAACCCACAGGGGAACCTCACAAGACCCAGTACTTC	CASEPTGEPHKTQYF
NA	19	TRBD2	TRBJ2-3	TRBV18	TGTGCCAGCTCACCATTGCCAGTTCCCGGGACTAGCGTAGCAGATACGCAGTATTTT	CASSPLPVPGTSVADTQYF
once	14	TRBD2	TRBJ2-7	TRBV18	TGTGCCAGCTCACCCCCTAGCGGGGGATACGAGCAGTACTTC	CASSPPSGGYEQYF
NA	13	NA	TRBJ2-7	TRBV18	TGTGCCAGCTCACCACCGGCAACCTACGAGCAGTACTTC	CASSPPATYEQYF
NA	15	TRBD2	TRBJ2-1	TRBV6-1	TGTGCCAGCAGTGAGACTAGCGGGGGGGCGAGTGAGCAGTTCTTC	CASSETSGGASEQFF
NA	11	NA	TRBJ1-3	TRBV6-1	TGTGCCAGCAGCCGTGGAAACACCATATATTTT	CASSRGNTIYF
NA	14	TRBD2	TRBJ2-5	TRBV30	TGTGCCTGGAGCGGGGGGTTCCAGGGAGAGACCCAGTACTTC	CAWSGGFQGETQYF
NA	12	NA	TRBJ2-7	TRBV18	TGTGCCAGCTCCAGTACCCTCTACGAGCAGTACTTC	CASSSTLYEQYF
NA	14	NA	TRBJ1-1	TRBV9	TGTGCCAGCAGCGTAACAGGTGTCGGCACTGAAGCTTTCTTT	CASSVTGVGTEAFF
medium-sized	15	NA	TRBJ2-1	TRBV28	TGTGCCAGCCGCCCACCAACGGGTTCCTACAATGAGCAGTTCTTC	CASRPPTGSYNEQFF
NA	19	NA	TRBJ1-1	TRBV4-1	TGCGCCAGCAGCTTTCGGGAACCCAGGGCCACCGGGGGGAACACTGAAGCTTTCTTT	CASSFREPRATGGNTEAFF
once	13	NA	TRBJ2-1	TRBV23-1	TGCGCCAGCGTCCGCGGAACCTACAATGAGCAGTTCTTC	CASVRGTYNEQFF
NA	17	NA	TRBJ2-2	TRBV4-1	TGCGCCAGCAGCCTCCCTTCGGAGGGGGGTAACACCGGGGAGCTGTTTTTT	CASSLPSEGGNTGELFF